A selection of T cell receptor beta chains follows, all from one sample in a study of CD8 T cells in ankylosing spondylitis. TCRdb fed the 5' RACE reads into MiXCR, producing one record per CDR3 protein. The table has 150,000 to 200,000 distinct CDR3 sequences, about 20% seen once; the top ten hold 4.3%. Specimen: blood, either unsorted or a sorted T cell fraction (not recorded which). The receptor source for this set is a male donor between 5 and 35 years old with ankylosing spondylitis or in good health (not recorded which). Both conserved end residues are part of each CDR3.

TRBJ2-3 18 TRBV7-3 CASSLTYRGRANPDTQYF
TRBJ2-3 15 TRBV20-1 CSAPPLGSNTDTQYF
TRBJ1-1 14 TRBV5-1 CASSISRGNTEAFF
TRBJ2-3 14 TRBV11-3 CASLRSFSTDTQYF
TRBJ2-6 14 TRBV12-3/TRBV12-4 CASSASSGANVLTF
TRBJ2-1 12 TRBV7-9 CASSFGGREQFF
TRBJ2-1 14 TRBV6-5 CASSSGGQYNEQFF
TRBJ2-2 15 TRBV12-3/TRBV12-4 CASRGLGEETGELFF
TRBJ2-1 16 TRBV6-2/TRBV6-3 CASSPGTSGSLNEQFF
TRBJ2-1 15 TRBV18 CASSPGAPSYNEQFF
TRBJ2-4 14 TRBV27 CASSSPSRRNIQYF
TRBJ1-2 13 TRBV12-3/TRBV12-4 CASSLDRNYGYTF
TRBJ2-3 13 TRBV5-1 CASLLESTDTQYF
TRBJ1-4 15 TRBV12-3/TRBV12-4 CASSRRAQPNEKLFF
TRBJ2-1 15 TRBV20-1 CSARGPGLGDNEQFF
TRBJ2-2 14 TRBV12-3/TRBV12-4 CASGRDSYTGELFF
TRBJ2-3 15 TRBV6-5 CASSQPSGPTDTQYF
TRBJ2-2 17 TRBV20-1 CSARAGTSGKNTGELFF
TRBJ2-3 17 TRBV10-3 CAISETTGGRSTDTQYF